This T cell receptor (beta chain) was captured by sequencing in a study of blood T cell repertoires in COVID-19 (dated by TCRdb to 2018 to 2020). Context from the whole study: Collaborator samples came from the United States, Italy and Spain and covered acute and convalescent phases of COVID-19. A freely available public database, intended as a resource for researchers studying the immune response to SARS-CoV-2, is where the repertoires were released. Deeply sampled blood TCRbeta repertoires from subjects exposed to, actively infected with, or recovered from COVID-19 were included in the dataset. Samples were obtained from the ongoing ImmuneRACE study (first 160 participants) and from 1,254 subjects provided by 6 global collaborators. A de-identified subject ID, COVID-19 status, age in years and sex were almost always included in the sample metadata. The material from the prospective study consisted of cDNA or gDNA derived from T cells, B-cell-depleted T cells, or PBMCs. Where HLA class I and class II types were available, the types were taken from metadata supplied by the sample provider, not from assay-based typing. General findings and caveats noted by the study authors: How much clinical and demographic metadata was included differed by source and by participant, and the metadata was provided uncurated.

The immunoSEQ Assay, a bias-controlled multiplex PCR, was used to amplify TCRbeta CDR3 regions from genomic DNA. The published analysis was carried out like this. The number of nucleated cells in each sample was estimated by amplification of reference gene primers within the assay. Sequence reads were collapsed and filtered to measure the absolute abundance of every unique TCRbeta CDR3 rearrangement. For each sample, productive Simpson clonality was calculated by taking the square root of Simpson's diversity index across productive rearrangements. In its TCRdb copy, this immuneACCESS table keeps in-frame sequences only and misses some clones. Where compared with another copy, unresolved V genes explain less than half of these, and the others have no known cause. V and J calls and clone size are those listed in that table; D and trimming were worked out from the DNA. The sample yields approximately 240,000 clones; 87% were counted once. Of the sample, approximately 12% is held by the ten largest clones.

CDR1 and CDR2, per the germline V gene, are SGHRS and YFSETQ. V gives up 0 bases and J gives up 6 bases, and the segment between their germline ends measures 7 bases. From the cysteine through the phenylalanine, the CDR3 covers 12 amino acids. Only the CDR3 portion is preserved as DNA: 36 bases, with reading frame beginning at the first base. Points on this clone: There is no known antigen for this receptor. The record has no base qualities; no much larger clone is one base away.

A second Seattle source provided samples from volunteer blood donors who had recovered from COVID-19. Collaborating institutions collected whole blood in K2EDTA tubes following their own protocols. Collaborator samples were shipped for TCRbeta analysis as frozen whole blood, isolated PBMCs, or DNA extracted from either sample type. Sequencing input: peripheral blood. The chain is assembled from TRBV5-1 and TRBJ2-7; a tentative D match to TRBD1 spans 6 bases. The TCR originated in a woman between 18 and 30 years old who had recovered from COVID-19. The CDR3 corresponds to CASSLEGVEQYF. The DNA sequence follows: TGCGCCAGCAGCTTGGAGGGGGTCGAGCAGTACTTC.